This TCR beta chain was found in a study of OX40 agonist ivuxolimab in advanced cancers. The wider study: The dose-escalation cohort was just under 85% male, with a mean age of 60 years, ranging about 23 to 80.

On this clone itself: What it recognizes is unknown.

Trimming took 2 bases from V and 3 from J; bases not matched to a gene: 16. The CDR3 runs to 19 residues. Germline-derived CDR1 and CDR2 are MGHRA and YSYEKL. Study-wide results and caveats: Dosing at 0.1 to 3.0 mg/kg was accompanied by clonal expansion of CD4+ and CD8+ blood T cells by week 6. Low normalized T-cell clonal expansion was additionally recorded for some nonresponders.

TCRdb keeps only in-frame clones here, not all; method: immunoSEQ multiplex PCR. The data contain under 140,000 clones, around nine tenths of them singletons. The sequence came from an adult with an advanced solid tumor such as melanoma, head and neck, liver or kidney cancer. This specimen was CD4+ or CD8+ T cells sorted from blood, taken in a trial of the OX40 agonist ivuxolimab. The chain joins TRBV4-1 to TRBJ2-3; TRBD1 matches 8 bases. The CDR3: CASSQSPLQGELVTDTQYF. For the CDR3, the DNA is TGCGCCAGCAGCCAATCCCCCCTACAGGGGGAATTGGTAACAGATACGCAGTATTTT.